The 24 T cell receptor beta chains below were found in one sample sequenced in a study of blood T cell repertoires in COVID-19. Repertoires were generated with immunoSEQ multiplex PCR, while TCRdb's copy carries only in-frame clones and drops some. The repertoire holds tens of thousands of clones, over 70% seen once, with roughly 9.8% in the top ten. The material sequenced was peripheral blood. The origin of the receptors is a human donor in a cohort sampled during active COVID-19.

The CDR3 loop is CASSQGWGFQIRDEKLFF. CDR3 nucleotides: TGTGCCAGCAGCCAGGGCTGGGGCTTTCAAATACGGGATGAAAAACTGTTTTTT. The V gene is TRBV3-1 (or the pseudogene TRBV3-2), the J gene TRBJ1-4; tentatively, D is TRBD1 (5 bases). The germline V and J ends were trimmed by 3 bases and 6 bases, with 23 bases remaining between them. This CDR3 is built from 18 residues. Looked up from germline, CDR1 is LGHDT and CDR2 is YNNKEL (reference sequence).

The chain links TRBV6-5 to TRBJ1-2; the match to TRBD1 covers 7 bases. Germline-derived CDR1 and CDR2 are MNHEY and SVGAGI. The V segment lost 5 bases and the J segment 7 bases; nucleotides outside the gene matches: 4. This CDR3 comprises 12 residues. CDR3 coding DNA: TGTGCCAGCAGTAGACAGGGAGGTGGCTACACCTTC. It specifies CASSRQGGGYTF.

The gene calls are TRBV5-4 and TRBJ2-5, with D perhaps matching TRBD1 (6 bases). Trimming left V 4 bases short and J 2 bases short, with 12 bases between. This CDR3 contains 14 residues. Germline assignment: CDR1 SGHNT and CDR2 YYREEE (reference sequence). The CDR3 sequence: CASSTDRTQETQYF. The DNA of the CDR3 is TGTGCCAGCAGCACAGACAGGACACAAGAGACCCAGTACTTC.

V usage is TRBV28 and J usage is TRBJ1-2; D is ambiguous. In germline, CDR1 is MDHEN, CDR2 SYDVKM. The CDR3 consists of 12 residues. V lost 6 bases, J lost 6 bases, and 11 bases lay in between. The CDR3 DNA follows: TGTGCCAGCAGCTTCGTCGGGAATGGCTACACCTTC. It codes for CASSFVGNGYTF.

J is TRBJ1-6 and V is TRBV11-3; D is uncertain. The CDR3 length is 18 residues. CDR1 and CDR2 (germline): SGHNT, YENEEA. V lost 4 bases and J 10 bases, leaving 26 bases between the germline ends. The CDR3: CASSSSSEGRRAYSPLHF. CDR3 in DNA: TGTGCCAGCAGCTCCTCCAGCGAAGGCAGGAGGGCTTACTCACCCCTCCACTTT.

The chain uses TRBV9 and TRBJ1-2; D is unresolved. The V end was cut by 0 bases, the J end by 4 bases, with 13 bases between. CDR3 length: 15 residues. CDR1 and CDR2 from the germline V gene are SGDLS and YYNGEE. The CDR3 sequence: CASSVGSGESYGYTF. As DNA, the CDR3 is TGTGCCAGCAGCGTAGGTTCCGGGGAAAGCTATGGCTACACCTTC.

The V call is TRBV11-3, the J call TRBJ1-2; TRBD1 agrees at 9 bases. Germline trimming cut 5 bases from V and 3 bases from J; bases unmatched to any gene: 16. Germline CDR1 reads SGHNT; CDR2 reads YENEEA. The CDR3 contains 18 residues. The CDR3, as DNA: TGTGCCAGCAGCCGAGGGGGGGGACAGGGTTCTTTCTACTATGGCTACACCTTC. It codes for CASSRGGGQGSFYYGYTF.

There are a few counts of this clone. As DNA, the CDR3 is TGTGCCAGCAGCTCGGAGACCCAGTACTTC. The encoded protein is CASSSETQYF. The chain links TRBV7-9 to TRBJ2-5; D gene ambiguous. V dropped 4 bases and J dropped 5 bases, with 2 bases sitting between them. Germline CDR1 SEHNR, CDR2 FQNEAQ (reference sequence). The CDR3 runs to 10 residues.

This rearrangement joins TRBV19 to TRBJ1-5; 8 bases are a match to TRBD1. The trim removed 5 bases at V and 8 bases at J, leaving 14 bases unmatched. The germline V gene has CDR1 LNHDA and CDR2 SQIVND (reference sequence). The CDR3 length is 16 residues. The CDR3 nucleotides are TGTGCCAGTAGTGTGACAGGGGTCGCCCGTCTGGAGCCCCAGCATTTT. The encoded protein is CASSVTGVARLEPQHF.

The rearrangement uses TRBV14 and TRBJ1-1; 8 nucleotides line up with TRBD1. Germline assignment: CDR1 SGHDN and CDR2 FVKESK. The CDR3 is made up of 15 amino acids. J lost 10 bases, V lost 4 bases, and 14 bases had no gene match. The CDR3 DNA reads TGTGCCAGCAGCCCCCTCGGGACAGGAGGACTCGGAGCTTTCTTT. Amino acids: CASSPLGTGGLGAFF. Drawing the rest from reference TRBV14 and TRBJ1-1, the complete variable domain is EAGVTQFPSHSVIEKGQTVTLRCDPISGHDNLYWYRRVMGKEIKFLLHFVKESKQDESGMPNNRFLAERTGGTYSTLKVQPAELEDSGVYFCASSPLGTGGLGAFFGQGTRLTVV.

V gene TRBV12-3 or TRBV12-4 combines with J gene TRBJ2-4; tentative D call: TRBD2 (5 bases). This CDR3 contains 13 residues. V was trimmed by 10 bases and J by 0 bases, leaving 10 bases between them. The CDR3 DNA reads TGTGCCACGAGGGATCTAGCCAAAAACATTCAGTACTTC. Translation: CATRDLAKNIQYF.

The J gene is TRBJ1-2, the V gene TRBV7-9; D remains unclear. The CDR3 length is 14 residues. Trimming shortened V by 4 bases and J by 1 base, and 10 bases separated the two germline ends. Germline CDR1 and CDR2: SEHNR and FQNEAQ (reference sequence). Here the CDR3 reads CASSSLGGNYGYTF. The DNA for the CDR3 is TGTGCCAGCAGCTCTCTCGGCGGTAACTATGGCTACACCTTC. The complete variable domain, with remaining parts taken from reference TRBV7-9 and TRBJ1-2, reads DTGVSQNPRHKITKRGQNVTFRCDPISEHNRLYWYRQTLGQGPEFLTYFQNEAQLEKSRLLSDRFSAERPKGSFSTLEIQRTEQGDSAMYLCASSSLGGNYGYTFGSGTRLTVV.

The rearrangement joins TRBV12-5 to TRBJ2-1, with a possible D match to TRBD2 (5 bases). This CDR3 is 14 amino acids long. The V gene's germline CDR1 is LGHNT and CDR2 FRNRAP. The germline V and J ends were trimmed by 2 bases and 6 bases, with 11 bases remaining between them. The CDR3 nucleotides read TGTGCTAGTGGTTTGAACCCTGGACTCAATGAGCAGTTCTTC. This encodes CASGLNPGLNEQFF.

J is TRBJ2-2 and V is TRBV12-3 or TRBV12-4; possible D gene TRBD1, 5 bases. The CDR3 totals 13 residues. V gave up 9 bases and J gave up 2 bases, with 10 bases separating them. In nucleotides, the CDR3 is TGTGCCAGTCGGCAGGGAAACACCGGGGAGCTGTTTTTT. Its translation: CASRQGNTGELFF.

The rearrangement uses TRBV6-5 and TRBJ1-5; no clear D. V lost 2 bases and J lost 3, with 8 bases in between. CDR1 is MNHEY, CDR2 SVGAGI, per germline. The CDR3 spans 14 residues. This chain's CDR3 is CASSYEGPNQPQHF. The CDR3 DNA reads as TGTGCCAGCAGTTACGAGGGTCCCAATCAGCCCCAGCATTTT.

V usage is TRBV29-1 and J usage is TRBJ2-1; 10 bases line up with TRBD2. Germline V gives CDR1 SQVTM, CDR2 ANQGSEA. V trimming: 4 bases; J trimming: 3 bases; junction bases outside the gene matches: 6. CDR3 length: 15 amino acids. The CDR3 DNA reads as TGCAGCGTTGGCCTCGGGACTAGCGTCTACAATGAGCAGTTCTTC. This codes for CSVGLGTSVYNEQFF.

J is TRBJ1-1 and V is TRBV29-1; D gene uncertain. V was shortened by 7 bases and J by 3 bases, with 12 bases between the two germline ends. The CDR3 runs 12 residues. Germline assignment: CDR1 SQVTM and CDR2 ANQGSEA. The CDR3 reads CSAIEGDTEAFF. In DNA, the CDR3 is TGCAGCGCCATCGAGGGCGACACTGAAGCTTTCTTT.

The V call is TRBV28, the J call TRBJ2-7; D gene ambiguous. CDR1 is MDHEN and CDR2 is SYDVKM in the germline V gene. The germline V and J ends were trimmed by 6 bases and 3 bases, with 9 bases remaining between them. The CDR3 totals 12 residues. The CDR3 sequence is CASRAGFYEQYF. The CDR3 nucleotides are TGTGCCAGCAGAGCCGGGTTCTACGAGCAGTACTTC.

The CDR3 region is CASSRGGVEQYF. The CDR3 nucleotides are TGTGCCAGCAGCCGGGGGGGGGTTGAGCAGTACTTC. The chain uses TRBV28 and TRBJ2-7, with 8 bases aligning to TRBD2. The CDR3 covers 12 residues. Trimming at V came to 6 bases and at J to 7 bases, leaving 5 bases not matched to a gene. Germline values: CDR1 MDHEN, CDR2 SYDVKM.

In its sample, this clone was seen once. The rearrangement uses TRBV19 and TRBJ1-5; maybe TRBD1 (6 bases). Germline values: CDR1 LNHDA, CDR2 SQIVND (reference sequence). Trimming pared 4 bases from V and 6 bases from J, leaving 13 bases between. The CDR3 length is 14 residues. This CDR3 reads CASSRNRVGQPQHF. Written as DNA, the CDR3 is TGTGCCAGTAGTAGAAACAGGGTTGGTCAGCCCCAGCATTTT.

This chain links TRBV19 with TRBJ2-1, with a tentative D call TRBD2 (5 bases). Germline-derived CDR1 and CDR2 are LNHDA and SQIVND (reference sequence). The CDR3 runs 14 residues. V lost 8 bases and J lost 1, with 12 bases in between. The chain's CDR3 is CASRLGGSYNEQFF. In DNA form, the CDR3 reads TGTGCCAGTCGATTAGGAGGTTCCTACAATGAGCAGTTCTTC.

The chain joins TRBV5-1 to TRBJ2-5; 8 bases are shared with TRBD2. Trimming removed 2 bases from V and 2 bases from J; junction bases left unmatched: 5. Looked up from germline, CDR1 is SGHRS and CDR2 is YFSETQ. CDR3 length: 15 residues. The CDR3 spells CASSFSVAGQETQYF. CDR3 bases: TGCGCCAGCAGCTTCTCGGTAGCGGGGCAAGAGACCCAGTACTTC.

The V and J genes are TRBV5-8 and TRBJ1-3; D might be TRBD1 (5 bases). This CDR3 comprises 16 residues. Germline CDR1 reads SGHTS; CDR2 reads YDEGEE. V was shortened by 0 bases and J by 0 bases, with 10 bases between the two germline ends. The CDR3 reads CASSLEGSGSGNTIYF. As DNA, the CDR3 is TGTGCCAGCAGCTTGGAGGGGTCGGGCTCTGGAAACACCATATATTTT.

This clone was found once. This chain connects TRBV30 to TRBJ2-7; TRBD2 matches 7 bases. Per the germline V gene, CDR1 is GTSNPN and CDR2 is SVGIG (reference sequence). This CDR3 comprises 14 residues. V dropped 0 bases and J dropped 2; count of bases not matched to a gene: 4. The DNA of the CDR3 is TGTGCCTGGAGTGTGACTAGCCCAACCTACGAGCAGTACTTC. Residues: CAWSVTSPTYEQYF.